The 23 T cell receptor beta chains presented below share a single source sample, sequenced in a study of blood T cell repertoires in COVID-19. Sequenced by immunoSEQ multiplex PCR; TCRdb stores in-frame clones only, minus some. The sample comprises about 42,000 clones, roughly 89% of which are singletons, and about 0.4% rests with the top ten. What was sequenced was peripheral blood. The receptors shown here come from a human donor in a cohort sampled during active COVID-19.

The chain combines TRBV7-9 with TRBJ1-5; 7 bases are a match to TRBD1. Germline V gene data show CDR1 as SEHNR and CDR2 as FQNEAQ (reference sequence). This CDR3 is 15 amino acids long. J gave up 4 bases and V 1 base, and 4 bases lay outside the gene matches. The CDR3 loop is CASSLGETGNQPQHF. The CDR3 DNA reads TGTGCCAGCAGCTTAGGAGAGACAGGGAATCAGCCCCAGCATTTT.

V usage is TRBV5-1 and J usage is TRBJ1-2; maybe TRBD1 (5 bases). CDR1 and CDR2 from the germline V gene are SGHRS and YFSETQ. The CDR3 loop spans 17 amino acids. V was pared by 0 bases and J by 4 bases, with 19 bases between. The CDR3 loop reads CASSLGQSRPYSYGYTF. The CDR3 DNA reads as TGCGCCAGCAGCTTGGGACAGTCCAGACCCTACTCCTATGGCTACACCTTC.

As concerns this clone: The missing conserved phenylalanine or tryptophan at the end of this CDR3 makes a read error likely. No DNA is shown, since the ends of the CDR3 on it are uncertain; the CDR3 is the one TCRdb lists. The chain carries TRBV12-1 and TRBJ2-7; the D call of TRBD2 is as the table states it, not checked on the DNA. TRBV12-1 corresponds to a pseudogene. The CDR3 is 10 amino acids long, termini counted. CDR3 in amino acids: CASSRREPGT.

This sequence joins TRBV7-8 and TRBJ1-2; 7 nucleotides align to TRBD1. The CDR3 spans 14 residues. Germline V gene data show CDR1 as SGHVS and CDR2 as FQNEAQ. Trimming took 0 bases from V and 2 from J; bases not matched to a gene: 0. As DNA, the CDR3 is TGTGCCAGCAGCTTAGCGGACAGGAACTATGGCTACACCTTC. It translates to CASSLADRNYGYTF. Full variable domain (missing parts from reference TRBV7-8 and TRBJ1-2): GAGVSQSPRYKVAKRGQDVALRCDPISGHVSLFWYQQALGQGPEFLTYFQNEAQLDKSGLPSDRFFAERPEGSVSTLKIQRTQQEDSAVYLCASSLADRNYGYTFGSGTRLTVV.

This chain links TRBV20-1 with TRBJ1-1; no clear D gene. V lost 7 bases, J lost 7 bases, and 10 bases lay in between. CDR1 and CDR2 from the germline V gene are DFQATT and SNEGSKA (reference sequence). This CDR3 has 10 residues. CDR3 nucleotide sequence: TGCAGTGTATTCAGATATGAAGCTTTCTTT. It specifies CSVFRYEAFF.

This clone has a single count. The V call is TRBV4-3, the J call TRBJ1-5; D might be TRBD1 (5 bases). The V end lost 3 bases, the J end lost 5 bases, and 8 bases lay between the germline ends. The CDR3 has 13 amino acids. The germline V gene has CDR1 LGHNA and CDR2 YSLEER. The CDR3 region has the DNA TGCGCCAGCAGCCAGGAACAGGATCAGCCCCAGCATTTT. Its translation is CASSQEQDQPQHF.

The CDR3 nucleotides read TGCGCCAGCAGCCAGGGACAGGGGTACACTGAAGCTTTCTTT. As protein: CASSQGQGYTEAFF. V usage is TRBV5-1 and J usage is TRBJ1-1, with 10 bases that match TRBD1. From germline, CDR1 is SGHRS and CDR2 YFSETQ. V trimming: 4 bases; J trimming: 3 bases; junction bases outside the gene matches: 3. CDR3 length: 14 amino acids.

This clone showed up just once. The chain carries TRBV10-3 and TRBJ1-5, with a weak D call TRBD1 (5 bases). V was trimmed by 4 bases and J by 1 base, leaving 11 bases between them. Germline V gene sequence: CDR1 ENHRY, CDR2 SYGVKD. The CDR3 loop spans 15 amino acids. This CDR3 reads CAISVGGVSNQPQHF. The CDR3 DNA follows: TGTGCCATCAGTGTGGGGGGGGTGAGCAATCAGCCCCAGCATTTT.

This clone was counted a few times. V is TRBV7-9 and J is TRBJ1-3; D is unclear. Looked up from germline, CDR1 is SEHNR and CDR2 is FQNEAQ (reference sequence). V lost 8 bases and J 0 bases, leaving 14 bases between the germline ends. This CDR3 comprises 15 residues. Written as DNA, the CDR3 is TGTGCCAGCCACCGTCCGGGTCTCTCTGGAAACACCATATATTTT. Protein: CASHRPGLSGNTIYF.

This clone was seen once. The rearrangement uses TRBV4-1 and TRBJ2-2; TRBD2 agrees at 10 bases. The CDR3 is made up of 15 amino acids. Germline CDR1 and CDR2: MGHRA and YSYEKL. V was pared by 1 base and J by 7 bases, with 3 bases of the junction left unmatched. The CDR3 is CASSQGLAGVGELFF. The CDR3 bases are TGCGCCAGCAGCCAAGGGCTAGCGGGGGTCGGGGAGCTGTTTTTT.

This clone appeared once. The chain joins TRBV15 to TRBJ2-2; possibly TRBD2 for D (7 bases). V was pared by 5 bases and J by 3 bases, with 19 bases between. The CDR3 sequence is 17 residues long. Germline V gene sequence: CDR1 LNHNV, CDR2 YYDKDF (reference sequence). The CDR3 DNA reads as TGTGCCACCAGCCGGGGAAGGGGGGGGGCATACACCGGGGAGCTGTTTTTT. Protein sequence: CATSRGRGGAYTGELFF.

The chain employs TRBV9 and TRBJ1-2; D may be TRBD1 (6 bases). Germline V gene data show CDR1 as SGDLS and CDR2 as YYNGEE. Trimming removed 5 bases from V and 8 bases from J, with 16 bases in between. The CDR3 is made up of 13 amino acids. CDR3 sequence: CASSDTGQSGYTF. The CDR3 nucleotides read TGTGCCAGCAGTGACACAGGGCAGAGCGGCTACACCTTC.

The genes are TRBV11-2 and TRBJ1-6, with D uncertain. Germline assignment: CDR1 SGHAT and CDR2 FQNNGV. Trimming took off 6 bases at V and 1 base at J, with 7 bases between the two ends. CDR3 size: 14 residues. The CDR3 reads CASSSSSYNSPLHF. As DNA, the CDR3 is TGTGCCAGCAGTTCTAGTTCCTATAATTCACCCCTCCACTTT. The whole variable domain, remainder taken from reference TRBV11-2 and TRBJ1-6, is EAGVAQSPRYKIIEKRQSVAFWCNPISGHATLYWYQQILGQGPKLLIQFQNNGVVDDSQLPKDRFSAERLKGVDSTLKIQPAKLEDSAVYLCASSSSSYNSPLHFGNGTRLTVT.

The chain employs TRBV5-8 and TRBJ1-6; no reliable D call. The ends were cut back, 2 bases at V and 3 bases at J, with 12 bases in the middle. The CDR3 is 16 amino acids. CDR1 is SGHTS, CDR2 YDEGEE, per germline. CDR3: CASSLLLHSYNSPLHF. The CDR3 DNA reads TGTGCCAGCAGCTTACTGTTACACAGCTATAATTCACCCCTCCACTTT.

The gene calls are TRBV27 and TRBJ2-7; 7 nucleotides align to TRBD1. The CDR3 has 15 residues. Germline V gene sequence: CDR1 MNHEY, CDR2 SMNVEV (reference sequence). J was trimmed by 1 base and V by 7 bases; bases with no gene match: 10. CDR3 amino acids: CASTTRTGGSYEQYF. The CDR3 DNA reads TGTGCCAGCACTACCCGGACAGGAGGTTCCTACGAGCAGTACTTC.

The chain carries TRBV18 and TRBJ1-3; 7 bases fit TRBD1. With 5 bases clipped from V and 0 bases from J, the junction kept 7 bases outside the gene matches. The CDR3 sequence is 16 residues long. From germline, CDR1 is KGHSH and CDR2 LQKENI. CDR3 nucleotide sequence: TGTGCCAGCTCAGCGGGGGGACAGAGCTCTGGAAACACCATATATTTT. This codes for CASSAGGQSSGNTIYF.

The chain couples TRBV5-4 to TRBJ1-4; 11 bases map to TRBD1. The germline V gene has CDR1 SGHNT and CDR2 YYREEE (reference sequence). V lost 2 bases to trimming and J lost 7 bases; unmatched junction nucleotides: 4. This CDR3 spans 15 amino acids. CDR3: CASSFRGTGGEKLFF. The CDR3 nucleotides read TGTGCCAGCAGCTTTAGGGGGACAGGGGGTGAAAAACTGTTTTTT.

This clone occurred once. The CDR3 is CASSRNVGPNEKLFF. CDR3 bases: TGTGCCAGCAGCCGTAATGTGGGGCCTAATGAAAAACTGTTTTTT. The chain combines TRBV5-6 with TRBJ1-4, with D possibly being TRBD1 (5 bases). The CDR3 is 15 residues long. Germline CDR1 and CDR2: SGHDT and YYEEEE. V gave up 4 bases and J gave up 3 bases, with 13 bases separating them.

This chain links TRBV29-1 with TRBJ1-2; 7 bases line up with TRBD1. Losses at the gene ends were 7 bases for V and 4 bases for J; bases not matched to a gene: 9. Per germline, CDR1 SQVTM and CDR2 ANQGSEA. CDR3 length: 13 amino acids. CDR3 amino acids: CSGGTAPIYGYTF. As DNA, the CDR3 is TGCAGCGGCGGGACAGCCCCGATCTATGGCTACACCTTC.

This chain connects TRBV11-2 to TRBJ1-1, with 7 bases identical to TRBD1. J gave up 11 bases and V 6 bases, and 30 bases lay outside the gene matches. The CDR3 runs to 19 residues. The V gene's germline CDR1 is SGHAT and CDR2 FQNNGV. This chain's CDR3 is CASSPTMASSGTEGVWAFF. The CDR3 nucleotides read TGTGCCAGCAGTCCGACGATGGCGAGCTCCGGGACAGAAGGGGTTTGGGCTTTCTTT.

V gene TRBV15 combines with J gene TRBJ1-2, with 8 bases fitting TRBD1. Germline CDR1 LNHNV, CDR2 YYDKDF (reference sequence). V lost 0 bases to trimming and J lost 4 bases; unmatched junction nucleotides: 7. This CDR3 is 16 amino acids long. DNA for the CDR3: TGTGCCACCAGCAGAGACCGACAGGGGAAGATCTATGGCTACACCTTC. This encodes CATSRDRQGKIYGYTF.

CDR3 in DNA: TGTGCCAGCAGGACCCAGGGCTACGAGCAGTACTTC. The encoded protein is CASRTQGYEQYF. The rearrangement uses TRBV2 and TRBJ2-7, with D perhaps matching TRBD1 (5 bases). V dropped 6 bases and J dropped 3 bases, with 9 bases sitting between them. Germline assignment: CDR1 SNHLY and CDR2 FYNNEI. The CDR3 contains 12 residues. Variable domain in full (rest from reference TRBV2 and TRBJ2-7): EPEVTQTPSHQVTQMGQEVILRCVPISNHLYFYWYRQILGQKVEFLVSFYNNEISEKSEIFDDQFSVERPDGSNFTLKIRSTKLEDSAMYFCASRTQGYEQYFGPGTRLTVT.

The V call is TRBV10-1, the J call TRBJ2-7; maybe TRBD1 (6 bases). Germline loops: CDR1 WNHNN, CDR2 SYGVQD (reference sequence). The V and J ends lost 4 bases and 2 bases respectively, with 9 bases between them. The CDR3 has 13 residues. This CDR3 reads CASSGTETYEQYF. The CDR3 nucleotides read TGCGCCAGCAGTGGGACAGAAACCTACGAGCAGTACTTC.